A selection of T cell receptor beta chains follows, all from one sample in a study of CD8 T cells in Susac syndrome. Each CDR3 protein gets one entry after TCRdb re-called the immunoSEQ multiplex PCR reads with MiXCR. Of about 120,000 distinct CDR3 sequences listed, 92% are singletons. The sample comprised CD8+ T cells from PBMCs. The source is a human donor in good health. CDR3s include the opening cysteine and the closing phenylalanine or tryptophan. The D gene is left open where the match is weak. Clone size is given for some rows only: seen once, a few or many times, or a class if the clone is expanded.

TRBJ2-7	.	TRBV9	13	once	CASGGDRSYEQYF	TGTGCCAGTGGTGGGGACCGCTCCTACGAGCAGTACTTC
TRBJ2-5	.	TRBV14	14	once	CASSHRVGQETQYF	TGTGCCAGCAGCCATCGGGTAGGACAAGAGACCCAGTACTTC
TRBJ2-7	TRBD1	TRBV3-1	14	.	CAGTGTGKTYEQYF	TGTGCCGGGACAGGGACAGGGAAAACCTACGAGCAGTACTTC
TRBJ1-2	.	TRBV7-2	15	.	CASSLAGARAYGYTF	TGTGCCAGCAGCTTAGCGGGGGCGAGGGCGTATGGCTACACCTTC
TRBJ2-2	.	TRBV6-2/TRBV6-3	13	.	CASSYVRTGELFF	TGTGCCAGCAGTTACGTCCGGACCGGGGAGCTGTTTTTT
TRBJ2-2	.	TRBV10-3	15	.	CAISEQGRNTGELFF	TGTGCCATCAGTGAACAGGGCCGGAACACCGGGGAGCTGTTTTTT
TRBJ2-1	.	TRBV6-2/TRBV6-3	12	.	CASSWGYNEQFF	TGTGCCAGCAGTTGGGGCTACAATGAGCAGTTCTTC
TRBJ2-6	.	TRBV20-1	13	.	CSAPGSGANVLTF	TGCAGTGCTCCGGGTTCTGGGGCCAACGTCCTGACTTTC
TRBJ1-2	.	TRBV9	14	.	CASSPPTVPYGYTF	TGTGCCAGCAGCCCCCCGACGGTGCCGTATGGCTACACCTTC
TRBJ2-1	.	TRBV12-3/TRBV12-4	15	.	CASSLWAGGPNEQFF	TGTGCCAGCAGCCTCTGGGCGGGTGGCCCCAATGAGCAGTTCTTC